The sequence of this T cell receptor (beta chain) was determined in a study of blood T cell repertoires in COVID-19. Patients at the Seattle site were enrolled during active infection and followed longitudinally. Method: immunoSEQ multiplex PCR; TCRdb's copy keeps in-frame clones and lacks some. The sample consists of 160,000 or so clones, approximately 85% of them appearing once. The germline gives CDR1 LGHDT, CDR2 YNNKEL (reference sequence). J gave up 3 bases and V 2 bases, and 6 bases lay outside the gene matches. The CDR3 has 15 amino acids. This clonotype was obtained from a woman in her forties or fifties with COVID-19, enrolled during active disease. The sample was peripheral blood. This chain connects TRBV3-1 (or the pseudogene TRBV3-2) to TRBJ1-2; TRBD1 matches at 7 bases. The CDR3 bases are TGTGCCAGCAGCCAACCGGGACAGCTGTACTATGGCTACACCTTC. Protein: CASSQPGQLYYGYTF.